Listed below are T cell receptor beta chains from one sample, sequenced in a study of blood T cells in healthy people across ages. TCRdb redid the calling of the 5' RACE reads with MiXCR, one entry per CDR3 protein. The sample contains 1 million or so distinct CDR3 sequences, 45% of which appear only once. The sample taken for sequencing was blood. The receptors were gathered from a woman aged 55-75 years in good health. Each CDR3 is given with its conserved first and last residue. The D gene is left open where the match is weak. Size values are once, few and many counts, or a class for expanded clones, and some rows have none.

abundance	d_gene	v_gene	j_gene	CDR3aa	CDR3nt
-	-	TRBV12-3/TRBV12-4	TRBJ2-1	CASTAGGYNEQFF	TGTGCCAGCACTGCCGGGGGATACAATGAGCAGTTCTTC
-	-	TRBV2	TRBJ1-3	CASGGWPNTIYF	TGTGCCAGCGGGGGGTGGCCCAACACCATATATTTT
-	-	TRBV7-9	TRBJ1-5	CASSVGGIWPQHF	TGTGCCAGCAGCGTAGGAGGCATTTGGCCCCAGCATTTT
-	-	TRBV27	TRBJ2-1	CASWGALYNEQFF	TGTGCCAGTTGGGGGGCCCTGTACAATGAGCAGTTCTTC
-	-	TRBV20-1	TRBJ2-3	CSALGSGTDTQYF	TGCAGTGCCTTAGGGTCGGGCACAGATACGCAGTATTTT
once	-	TRBV12-3/TRBV12-4	TRBJ1-1	CASSFMEGTEAFF	TGTGCCAGCAGTTTTATGGAGGGAACTGAAGCTTTCTTT
-	-	TRBV5-4	TRBJ2-1	CASRAQGRRLSPNEQFF	TGTGCCAGCCGCGCGCAAGGACGGAGACTTAGTCCCAATGAGCAGTTCTTC
-	-	TRBV20-1	TRBJ2-1	CSARGLYNEQFF	TGCAGTGCCCGGGGCCTCTACAATGAGCAGTTCTTC
-	TRBD1	TRBV4-3	TRBJ1-5	CASSQTKTGGVGVNQPQHF	TGCGCCAGCAGCCAGACCAAAACAGGGGGCGTGGGCGTCAATCAGCCCCAGCATTTT
few	-	TRBV9	TRBJ2-1	CASSVAPGARNNEQFF	TGTGCCAGCAGCGTAGCTCCAGGGGCACGGAACAATGAGCAGTTCTTC
few	-	TRBV5-1	TRBJ1-5	CASSLDYSNQPQHF	TGCGCCAGCAGCTTGGATTATAGCAATCAGCCCCAGCATTTT
-	TRBD2	TRBV6-2/TRBV6-3	TRBJ2-3	CASSYNEGLADTQYF	TGTGCCAGCAGTTATAATGAGGGACTAGCAGATACGCAGTATTTT
few	-	TRBV10-2	TRBJ2-7	CASSSDRKMGYEQYF	TGCGCCAGCAGCTCCGACCGGAAGATGGGCTACGAGCAGTACTTC
few	-	TRBV5-6	TRBJ1-3	CASERRRDIGRNTIYF	TGTGCCAGCGAGCGTCGTCGCGACATCGGCCGAAACACCATATATTTT
-	TRBD1	TRBV6-1	TRBJ1-5	CASSHTGAGVPQHF	TGTGCCAGCAGCCACACAGGGGCAGGGGTGCCCCAGCATTTT
-	-	TRBV10-3	TRBJ2-1	CAISEEGKWAYNEQFF	TGTGCCATCAGTGAGGAGGGGAAGTGGGCCTACAATGAGCAGTTCTTC
-	TRBD1	TRBV20-1	TRBJ1-2	CSARAGQGAPYGYTF	TGCAGTGCTAGAGCGGGTCAGGGGGCCCCCTATGGCTACACCTTC
few	TRBD2	TRBV7-2	TRBJ2-5	CASSLGGWREVQTQYF	TGTGCCAGCAGCTTAGGAGGTTGGCGGGAGGTGCAGACCCAGTACTTC
-	-	TRBV28	TRBJ2-6	CAGSFPGRSGANVLTF	TGTGCCGGCAGTTTTCCGGGACGCTCTGGGGCCAACGTCCTGACTTTC
few	-	TRBV4-1	TRBJ2-7	CASSRLWGEQYF	TGCGCCAGCAGCCGACTTTGGGGGGAGCAGTACTTC
few	TRBD1	TRBV27	TRBJ2-7	CASNKGQGGGYEQYF	TGTGCCAGCAACAAGGGACAGGGGGGCGGATACGAGCAGTACTTC
few	-	TRBV28	TRBJ2-5	CASSLLQGVEYF	TGTGCCAGCAGTTTATTACAGGGTGTAGAGTACTTC
-	-	TRBV6-1	TRBJ1-4	CASSERGEKLFF	TGTGCCAGCAGTGAAAGGGGTGAAAAACTGTTTTTT
many	-	TRBV29-1	TRBJ2-7	CSVEDSRGVNYEQYF	TGCAGCGTTGAAGATTCCCGCGGGGTGAACTACGAGCAGTACTTC
-	-	TRBV3-1	TRBJ2-7	CASSPRVGARNEQYF	TGTGCCAGCAGCCCCCGGGTAGGGGCAAGGAACGAGCAGTACTTC
few	TRBD2	TRBV20-1	TRBJ2-1	CSARGTSGSGYEQFF	TGCAGTGCTAGAGGGACTAGCGGGAGTGGTTATGAGCAGTTCTTC
few	-	TRBV12-3/TRBV12-4	TRBJ1-1	CASSLYELNTEAFF	TGTGCCAGCAGTTTATATGAGCTTAACACTGAAGCTTTCTTT
-	-	TRBV28	TRBJ1-5	CASSPNSKPQHF	TGTGCCAGCAGTCCCAACTCCAAACCCCAGCATTTT
-	-	TRBV20-1	TRBJ2-5	CSATVIQETQYF	TGCAGTGCTACGGTCATACAAGAGACCCAGTACTTC
few	-	TRBV6-5	TRBJ2-1	CASSQVGTEQFF	TGTGCCAGCAGTCAAGTTGGGACAGAGCAGTTCTTC
-	-	TRBV15	TRBJ2-5	CATSRGFGETQYF	TGTGCCACCAGCAGAGGGTTCGGCGAGACCCAGTACTTC
-	-	TRBV28	TRBJ2-1	CASAQLVHNEQFF	TGTGCCAGCGCCCAACTAGTCCACAATGAGCAGTTCTTC
-	-	TRBV7-9	TRBJ2-2	CASSLDTDTGELFF	TGTGCCAGCAGCTTAGACACGGACACCGGGGAGCTGTTTTTT
few	TRBD2	TRBV6-2/TRBV6-3	TRBJ2-4	CASSYRTSGKGGTKNIQYF	TGTGCCAGCAGTTACAGGACTAGCGGGAAGGGCGGAACCAAAAACATTCAGTACTTC
-	-	TRBV20-1	TRBJ2-1	CSARGGIGTVVGFEQFF	TGCAGTGCTCGAGGGGGGATCGGGACAGTGGTAGGGTTTGAGCAGTTCTTC
-	TRBD1	TRBV20-1	TRBJ2-7	CSASFRDRAPYEQYF	TGCAGTGCTAGTTTTAGGGACAGGGCACCCTACGAGCAGTACTTC
few	TRBD1	TRBV12-3/TRBV12-4	TRBJ2-5	CASSPPGTGWSKETQYF	TGTGCCAGCAGTCCCCCGGGGACAGGGTGGTCAAAAGAGACCCAGTACTTC
few	TRBD2	TRBV15	TRBJ2-3	CATSPGLAGFGDTQYF	TGTGCCACCAGCCCGGGACTAGCGGGTTTCGGCGATACGCAGTATTTT
-	TRBD2	TRBV4-1	TRBJ2-3	CASSQPGGSTDTQYF	TGCGCCAGCAGCCAGCCGGGGGGGAGCACAGATACGCAGTATTTT
-	TRBD2	TRBV6-2/TRBV6-3	TRBJ2-7	CASSYPLAGAPYEQYF	TGTGCCAGCAGTTACCCCCTAGCGGGAGCCCCCTACGAGCAGTACTTC
once	TRBD1	TRBV12-3/TRBV12-4	TRBJ1-1	CASSRGQGAVNTEAFF	TGTGCCAGCAGTCGGGGACAGGGGGCTGTGAACACTGAAGCTTTCTTT
few	-	TRBV7-3	TRBJ2-3	CASSLSGGLPTDTQYF	TGTGCCAGCAGCTTATCTGGGGGGCTCCCCACAGATACGCAGTATTTT
-	TRBD2	TRBV20-1	TRBJ2-1	CSAREGTGLGGHNEQFF	TGCAGTGCTAGAGAGGGTACAGGACTGGGAGGGCACAATGAGCAGTTCTTC
few	TRBD2	TRBV10-3	TRBJ2-1	CAISESSGRADEQFF	TGTGCCATCAGTGAGTCCAGCGGGAGGGCCGATGAGCAGTTCTTC
-	TRBD2	TRBV5-4	TRBJ2-7	CASGSRTSGTYEQYF	TGTGCCAGCGGATCCCGGACTAGCGGGACCTACGAGCAGTACTTC
once	-	TRBV12-3/TRBV12-4	TRBJ1-6	CASSFALSSYNSPPHF	TGTGCCAGCAGTTTTGCTCTGAGCTCCTATAATTCACCCCCCCACTTT
few	TRBD2	TRBV3-1	TRBJ2-5	CASSQDSGRAQETQYF	TGTGCCAGCAGCCAAGATAGCGGGAGGGCCCAAGAGACCCAGTACTTC
-	TRBD1	TRBV12-3/TRBV12-4	TRBJ1-2	CTSTLSGQGARYGYTF	TGTACCAGCACTCTATCCGGGCAGGGGGCGCGCTATGGCTACACCTTC
-	-	TRBV7-9	TRBJ2-5	CASSQQAGSETQYF	TGTGCCAGCAGCCAGCAGGCCGGCTCAGAGACCCAGTACTTC
-	-	TRBV5-1	TRBJ1-1	CASSGGQPAEAFF	TGCGCCAGCAGCGGAGGACAGCCGGCTGAAGCTTTCTTT
few	-	TRBV27	TRBJ1-6	CASTGSRPYNSPLHF	TGTGCCAGCACTGGGTCCCGACCGTATAATTCACCCCTCCACTTT
-	TRBD1	TRBV7-9	TRBJ1-1	CASYLRQGGTEAFF	TGTGCCAGCTACCTCCGACAGGGGGGCACTGAAGCTTTCTTT
-	TRBD1	TRBV29-1	TRBJ1-2	CSVALREGAGGYTF	TGCAGCGTTGCCCTCCGTGAGGGGGCTGGTGGCTACACCTTC
few	TRBD1	TRBV27	TRBJ2-7	CASSSTARDRVGEQYF	TGTGCCAGCAGTTCTACCGCCCGGGACAGGGTAGGGGAGCAGTACTTC
-	-	TRBV10-1	TRBJ1-1	CASSETPLGGYTEAFF	TGCGCCAGCAGTGAGACCCCACTCGGGGGGTACACTGAAGCTTTCTTT